A single sample gave rise to the 10 T cell receptor beta chains below, sequenced in a study of T-cell memory formation after mild COVID-19 (dated by TCRdb to about 2021). Libraries were constructed by 5' RACE. The sequencing machine was an Illumina NovaSeq 6000. TCRdb cleaned the public reads at Q25 with fastp, built clones with MiXCR and kept in-frame beta chains. Duplicate CDR3 protein sequences are folded into a single record with the most common DNA and genes. Counted in this sample were approximately 560,000 distinct CDR3 sequences; about 18% of them appeared once. Clones ranked in the top ten supply around 8.1% of the sample. Sequencing input: PBMCs or a T cell subset sorted from them (not recorded which). The receptors derive from an adult woman who had mild COVID-19 (a few samples of this study predate the infection). The sample titles of this study are shuffled in the database, so cell type and time point are left out; the donor was told from shared clones.

The V call is TRBV20-1, the J call TRBJ1-2; 9 nucleotides agree with TRBD1. Trimming cost V 0 bases and J 5 bases; bases outside gene matches: 4. The CDR3 has 14 residues. The germline gives CDR1 DFQATT, CDR2 SNEGSKA (reference sequence). CDR3 DNA: TGCAGTGCTAGAGATCGGACAGGGGCTTATGGCTACACCTTC. Translated: CSARDRTGAYGYTF.

This chain joins TRBV7-9 and TRBJ2-7; the D is unclear. This CDR3 region has 14 residues. The germline V gene has CDR1 SEHNR and CDR2 FQNEAQ (reference sequence). V shed 4 bases and J shed 0 bases, with 10 bases lying between them. The CDR3 sequence: CASSSSVHSYEQYF. The CDR3 nucleotides are TGTGCCAGCAGCTCGAGCGTACACTCCTACGAGCAGTACTTC. The complete variable domain, with remaining parts taken from reference TRBV7-9 and TRBJ2-7, reads DTGVSQNPRHKITKRGQNVTFRCDPISEHNRLYWYRQTLGQGPEFLTYFQNEAQLEKSRLLSDRFSAERPKGSFSTLEIQRTEQGDSAMYLCASSSSVHSYEQYFGPGTRLTVT.

The J gene is TRBJ2-1, the V gene TRBV2; 11 positions match TRBD2. V was clipped by 2 bases and J by 9 bases; unmatched bases: 6. Germline CDR1 reads SNHLY; CDR2 reads FYNNEI. The CDR3 covers 15 residues. CDR3 in DNA: TGTGCCAGCAGTGAATGGATAGCGGGAGGGGTTGAGCAGTTCTTC. It codes for CASSEWIAGGVEQFF.

This clonotype was detected ten times or more. J is TRBJ2-3 and V is TRBV9; TRBD2 aligns across 7 bases. The germline V gene encodes CDR1 SGDLS and CDR2 YYNGEE. The length of the CDR3 is 12 residues. V dropped 3 bases and J dropped 10; count of bases not matched to a gene: 5. The CDR3 is CASSASGVPQYF. CDR3 DNA sequence: TGTGCCAGCAGCGCCAGCGGGGTCCCGCAGTATTTT. Looking up the rest from reference TRBV9 and TRBJ2-3 gives the full variable domain: DSGVTQTPKHLITATGQRVTLRCSPRSGDLSVYWYQQSLDQGLQFLIQYYNGEERAKGNILERFSAQQFPDLHSELNLSSLELGDSALYFCASSASGVPQYFGPGTRLTVL.

The rearrangement links TRBV7-3 to TRBJ2-5; 9 nucleotides line up with TRBD2. The trim removed 4 bases at V and 4 bases at J, leaving 7 bases unmatched. The CDR3 has 15 amino acids. CDR1 and CDR2 (germline): SGHTA, FQGTGA. The CDR3 here is CASSSRGGALETQYF. CDR3 bases: TGTGCCAGCAGCTCGCGCGGGGGGGCCTTAGAGACCCAGTACTTC. The full variable domain, completed using reference TRBV7-3 and TRBJ2-5, is GAGVSQTPSNKVTEKGKYVELRCDPISGHTALYWYRQSLGQGPEFLIYFQGTGAADDSGLPNDRFFAVRPEGSVSTLKIQRTERGDSAVYLCASSSRGGALETQYFGPGTRLLVL.

The J gene is TRBJ1-3, the V gene TRBV6-5; TRBD1 might be the D (6 bases). The V end was cut by 6 bases, the J end by 0 bases, with 12 bases between. Germline V gene data show CDR1 as MNHEY and CDR2 as SVGAGI. CDR3 length: 15 residues. This CDR3 reads CASSVQGNSGNTIYF. As DNA, the CDR3 is TGTGCCAGCAGCGTACAGGGCAACTCTGGAAACACCATATATTTT.

The table lists this clonotype with a few counts. The chain is built from TRBV11-3 and TRBJ2-1; possible D gene TRBD1, 6 bases. Germline-derived CDR1 and CDR2 are SGHNT and YENEEA. V lost 5 bases and J 0 bases, leaving 11 bases between the germline ends. CDR3 length: 15 amino acids. Here the CDR3 reads CASSPRDTSYNEQFF. The CDR3 bases are TGTGCCAGCAGCCCCCGGGACACCTCCTACAATGAGCAGTTCTTC.

The chain employs TRBV13 and TRBJ1-2; no firm D call. V was trimmed by 6 bases and J by 4 bases, leaving 12 bases between them. Germline CDR1 and CDR2: PRHDT and FYEKMQ (reference sequence). The CDR3 runs to 13 residues. In DNA form, the CDR3 reads TGTGCCAGCAGACTGGGGTTGGGCTATGGCTACACCTTC. It yields the protein CASRLGLGYGYTF.

This clonotype was seen only a few times. The chain recombines TRBV6-2 or TRBV6-3 with TRBJ1-5, with D hard to call. This CDR3 contains 14 residues. Germline CDR1 and CDR2: MNHEY and SVGEGT. Deletions cut 3 bases from V and 8 bases from J, with 14 bases between. The CDR3 reads CASSYSAFREPQHF. The CDR3, as DNA: TGTGCCAGCAGTTATAGCGCTTTTCGGGAGCCCCAGCATTTT.

The V and J genes are TRBV7-3 and TRBJ2-3; the D call may be TRBD1 or TRBD2 (6 bases each). Germline V gene sequence: CDR1 SGHTA, CDR2 FQGTGA. This CDR3 region has 15 residues. Trimming took 5 bases from V and 7 from J, leaving 19 bases between them. The CDR3 region is CASSLSPTGRNTQYF. CDR3 in DNA: TGTGCCAGCAGCCTAAGCCCAACAGGGAGGAATACGCAGTATTTT. The full variable domain, rest sourced from reference TRBV7-3 and TRBJ2-3, is GAGVSQTPSNKVTEKGKYVELRCDPISGHTALYWYRQSLGQGPEFLIYFQGTGAADDSGLPNDRFFAVRPEGSVSTLKIQRTERGDSAVYLCASSLSPTGRNTQYFGPGTRLTVL.